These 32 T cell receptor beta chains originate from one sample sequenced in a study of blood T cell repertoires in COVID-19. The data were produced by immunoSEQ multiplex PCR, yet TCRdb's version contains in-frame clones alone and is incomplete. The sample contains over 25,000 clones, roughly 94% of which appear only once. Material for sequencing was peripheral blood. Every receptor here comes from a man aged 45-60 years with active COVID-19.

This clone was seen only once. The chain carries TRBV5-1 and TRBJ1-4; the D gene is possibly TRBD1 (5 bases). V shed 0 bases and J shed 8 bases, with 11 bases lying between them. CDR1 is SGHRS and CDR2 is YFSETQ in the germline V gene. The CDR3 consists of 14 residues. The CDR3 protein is CASSLEGIGEKLFF. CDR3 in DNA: TGCGCCAGCAGCTTGGAGGGGATTGGCGAAAAACTGTTTTTT.

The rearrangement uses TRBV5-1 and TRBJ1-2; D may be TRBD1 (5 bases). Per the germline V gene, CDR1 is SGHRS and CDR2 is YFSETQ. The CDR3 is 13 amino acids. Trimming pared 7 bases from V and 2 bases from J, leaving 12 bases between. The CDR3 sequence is CASGGGQNYGYTF. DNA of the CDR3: TGCGCCAGCGGGGGAGGGCAAAACTATGGCTACACCTTC.

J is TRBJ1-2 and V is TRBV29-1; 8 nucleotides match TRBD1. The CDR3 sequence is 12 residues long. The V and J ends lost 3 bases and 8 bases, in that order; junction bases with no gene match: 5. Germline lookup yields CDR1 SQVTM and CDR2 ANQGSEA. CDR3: CSVDQGARGYTF. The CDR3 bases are TGCAGCGTTGACCAGGGGGCGCGGGGCTACACCTTC.

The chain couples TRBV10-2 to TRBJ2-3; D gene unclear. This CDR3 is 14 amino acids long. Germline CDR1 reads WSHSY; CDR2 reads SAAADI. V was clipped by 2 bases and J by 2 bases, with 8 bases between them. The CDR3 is CASSETYLTDTQYF. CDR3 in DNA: TGCGCCAGCAGTGAGACATACCTCACAGATACGCAGTATTTT.

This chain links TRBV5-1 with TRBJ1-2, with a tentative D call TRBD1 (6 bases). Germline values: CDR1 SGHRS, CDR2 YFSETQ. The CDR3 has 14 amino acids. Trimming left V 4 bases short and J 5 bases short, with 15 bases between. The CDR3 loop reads CASSGETGLYGYTF. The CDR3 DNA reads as TGCGCCAGCAGCGGCGAGACAGGTCTTTATGGCTACACCTTC.

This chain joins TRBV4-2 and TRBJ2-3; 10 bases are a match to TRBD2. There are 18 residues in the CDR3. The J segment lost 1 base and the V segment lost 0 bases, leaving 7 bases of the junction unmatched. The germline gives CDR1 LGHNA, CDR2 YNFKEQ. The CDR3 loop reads CASSQDRWTSGRTDTQYF. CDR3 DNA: TGTGCCAGCAGCCAAGATCGATGGACTAGCGGACGCACAGATACGCAGTATTTT.

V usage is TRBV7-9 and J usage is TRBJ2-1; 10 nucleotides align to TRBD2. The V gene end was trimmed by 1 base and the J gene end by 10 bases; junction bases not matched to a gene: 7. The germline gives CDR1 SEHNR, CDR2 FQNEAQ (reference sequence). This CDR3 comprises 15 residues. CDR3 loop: CASSLEGGSGREQFF. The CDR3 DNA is TGTGCCAGCAGCTTAGAAGGTGGTAGCGGGAGGGAGCAGTTCTTC.

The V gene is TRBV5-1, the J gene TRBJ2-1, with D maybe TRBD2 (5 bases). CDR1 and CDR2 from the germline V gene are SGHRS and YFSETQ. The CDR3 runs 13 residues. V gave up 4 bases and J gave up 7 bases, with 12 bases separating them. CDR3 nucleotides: TGCGCCAGCAGCATCGGGGTGGGGAATGAGCAGTTCTTC. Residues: CASSIGVGNEQFF.

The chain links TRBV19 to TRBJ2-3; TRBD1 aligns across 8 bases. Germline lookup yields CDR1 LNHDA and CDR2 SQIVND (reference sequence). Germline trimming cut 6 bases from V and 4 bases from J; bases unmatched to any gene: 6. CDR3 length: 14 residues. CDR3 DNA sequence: TGTGCCAGTAGCGGGACAGGTCTGGCAGATACGCAGTATTTT. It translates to CASSGTGLADTQYF. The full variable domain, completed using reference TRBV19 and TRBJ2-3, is DGGITQSPKYLFRKEGQNVTLSCEQNLNHDAMYWYRQDPGQGLRLIYYSQIVNDFQKGDIAEGYSVSREKKESFPLTVTSAQKNPTAFYLCASSGTGLADTQYFGPGTRLTVL.

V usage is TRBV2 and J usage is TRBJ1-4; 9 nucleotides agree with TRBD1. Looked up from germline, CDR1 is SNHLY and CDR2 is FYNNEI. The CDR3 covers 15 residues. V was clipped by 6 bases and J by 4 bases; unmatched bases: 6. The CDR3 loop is CASSPRDRDNEKLFF. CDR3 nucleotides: TGTGCCAGCAGCCCTCGGGACAGGGATAATGAAAAACTGTTTTTT. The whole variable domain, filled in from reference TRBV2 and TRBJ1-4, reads EPEVTQTPSHQVTQMGQEVILRCVPISNHLYFYWYRQILGQKVEFLVSFYNNEISEKSEIFDDQFSVERPDGSNFTLKIRSTKLEDSAMYFCASSPRDRDNEKLFFGSGTQLSVL.

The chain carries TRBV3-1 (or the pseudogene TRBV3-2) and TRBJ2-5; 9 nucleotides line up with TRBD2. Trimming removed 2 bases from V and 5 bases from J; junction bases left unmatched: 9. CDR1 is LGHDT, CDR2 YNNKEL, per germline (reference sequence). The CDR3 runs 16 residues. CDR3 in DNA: TGTGCCAGCAGCCAACGTTCTAGCGGGGACGTGGAGACCCAGTACTTC. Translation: CASSQRSSGDVETQYF.

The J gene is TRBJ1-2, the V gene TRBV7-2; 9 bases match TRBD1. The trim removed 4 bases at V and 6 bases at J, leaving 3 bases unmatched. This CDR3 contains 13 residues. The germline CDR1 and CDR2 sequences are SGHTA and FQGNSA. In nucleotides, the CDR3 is TGTGCCAGCAGCTCCGGGACAGGGAATGGCTACACCTTC. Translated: CASSSGTGNGYTF. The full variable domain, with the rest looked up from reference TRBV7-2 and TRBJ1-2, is GAGVSQSPSNKVTEKGKDVELRCDPISGHTALYWYRQSLGQGLEFLIYFQGNSAPDKSGLPSDRFSAERTGGSVSTLTIQRTQQEDSAVYLCASSSGTGNGYTFGSGTRLTVV.

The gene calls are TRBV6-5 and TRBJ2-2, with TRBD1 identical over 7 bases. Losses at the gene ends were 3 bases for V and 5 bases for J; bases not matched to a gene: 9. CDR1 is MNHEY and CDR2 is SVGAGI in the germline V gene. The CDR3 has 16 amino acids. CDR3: CASSYSGTVFTGELFF. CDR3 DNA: TGTGCCAGCAGTTATTCCGGGACAGTGTTTACCGGGGAGCTGTTTTTT.

The DNA of the CDR3 is TGTGCCAGCAGTTTAGCGGGTCTAACAGATACGCAGTATTTT. Translating it yields CASSLAGLTDTQYF. The rearrangement joins TRBV27 to TRBJ2-3; tentative D call: TRBD2 (5 bases). CDR3 length: 14 residues. The V end was cut by 2 bases, the J end by 3 bases, with 9 bases between. Germline V CDR1 and CDR2: MNHEY, SMNVEV (reference sequence).

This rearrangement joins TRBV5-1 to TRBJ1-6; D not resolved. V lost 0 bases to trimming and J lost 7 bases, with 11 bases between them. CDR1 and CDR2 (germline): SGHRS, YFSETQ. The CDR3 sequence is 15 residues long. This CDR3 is CASSLAGLLNSPLHF. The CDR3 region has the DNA TGCGCCAGCAGCTTGGCTGGACTGCTAAATTCACCCCTCCACTTT.

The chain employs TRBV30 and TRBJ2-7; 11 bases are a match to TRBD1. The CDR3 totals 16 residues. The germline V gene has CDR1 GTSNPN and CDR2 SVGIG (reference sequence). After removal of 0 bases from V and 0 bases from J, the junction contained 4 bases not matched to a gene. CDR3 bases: TGTGCCTGGAGTGTATGGGGGACAGGGGGCTCCTACGAGCAGTACTTC. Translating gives CAWSVWGTGGSYEQYF.

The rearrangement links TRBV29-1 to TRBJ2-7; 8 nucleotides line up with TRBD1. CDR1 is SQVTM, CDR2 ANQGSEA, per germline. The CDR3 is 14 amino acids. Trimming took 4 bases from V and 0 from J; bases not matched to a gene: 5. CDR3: CSVGRTGSSYEQYF. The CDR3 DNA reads TGCAGCGTTGGACGGACAGGGAGCTCCTACGAGCAGTACTTC.

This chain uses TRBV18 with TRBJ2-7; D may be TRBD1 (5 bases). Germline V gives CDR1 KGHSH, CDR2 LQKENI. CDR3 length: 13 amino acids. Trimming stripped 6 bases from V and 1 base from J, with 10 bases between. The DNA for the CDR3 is TGTGCCAGCTCGTCAGGGCCATCCTACGAGCAGTACTTC. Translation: CASSSGPSYEQYF.

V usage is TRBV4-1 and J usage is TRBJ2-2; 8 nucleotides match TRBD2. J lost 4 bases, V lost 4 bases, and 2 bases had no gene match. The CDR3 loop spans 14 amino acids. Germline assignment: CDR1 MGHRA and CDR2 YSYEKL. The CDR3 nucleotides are TGCGCCAGCAGCCGACTAGCGATCACCGGGGAGCTGTTTTTT. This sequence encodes CASSRLAITGELFF.

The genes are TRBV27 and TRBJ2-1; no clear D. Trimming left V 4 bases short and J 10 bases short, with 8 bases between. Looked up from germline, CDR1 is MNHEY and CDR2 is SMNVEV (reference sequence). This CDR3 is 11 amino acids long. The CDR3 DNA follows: TGTGCCAGCAGTTACCGTCAGGAGCAGTTCTTC. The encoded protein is CASSYRQEQFF.

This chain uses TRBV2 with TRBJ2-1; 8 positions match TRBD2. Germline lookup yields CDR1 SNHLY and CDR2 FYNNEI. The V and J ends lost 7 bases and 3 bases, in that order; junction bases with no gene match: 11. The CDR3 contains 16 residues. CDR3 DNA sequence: TGTGCCAGCAAGCAAGGAAGCGGGGGCCGCTACAATGAGCAGTTCTTC. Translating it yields CASKQGSGGRYNEQFF.

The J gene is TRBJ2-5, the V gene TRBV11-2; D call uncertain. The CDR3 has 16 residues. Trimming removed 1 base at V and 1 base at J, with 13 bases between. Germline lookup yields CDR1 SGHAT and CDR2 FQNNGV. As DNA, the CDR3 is TGTGCCAGCAGCTTAGGTAGCTCGGCGGTCCAAGAGACCCAGTACTTC. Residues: CASSLGSSAVQETQYF.

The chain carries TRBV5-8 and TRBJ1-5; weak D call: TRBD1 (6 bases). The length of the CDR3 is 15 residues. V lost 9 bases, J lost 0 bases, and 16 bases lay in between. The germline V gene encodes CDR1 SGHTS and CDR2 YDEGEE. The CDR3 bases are TGTGCCACCGGTCTACAGGGATATAGCAATCAGCCCCAGCATTTT. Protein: CATGLQGYSNQPQHF.

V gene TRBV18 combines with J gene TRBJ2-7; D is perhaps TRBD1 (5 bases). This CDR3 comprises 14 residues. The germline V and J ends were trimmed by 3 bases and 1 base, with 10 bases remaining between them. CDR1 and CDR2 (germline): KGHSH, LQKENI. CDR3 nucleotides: TGTGCCAGCTCACCCGGCAGGGCTTCCTACGAGCAGTACTTC. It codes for CASSPGRASYEQYF.

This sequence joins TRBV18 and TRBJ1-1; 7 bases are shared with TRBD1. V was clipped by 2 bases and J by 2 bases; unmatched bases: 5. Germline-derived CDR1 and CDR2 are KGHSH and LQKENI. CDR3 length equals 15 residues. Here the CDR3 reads CASSPSRQGNTEAFF. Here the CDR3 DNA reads TGTGCCAGCTCACCATCCAGACAGGGTAACACTGAAGCTTTCTTT.

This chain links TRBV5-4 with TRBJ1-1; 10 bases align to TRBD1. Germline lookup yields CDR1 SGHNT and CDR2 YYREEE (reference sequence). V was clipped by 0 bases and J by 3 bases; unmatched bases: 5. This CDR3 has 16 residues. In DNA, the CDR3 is TGTGCCAGCAGCTTGGGACAGGGGGCGAGGTACACTGAAGCTTTCTTT. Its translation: CASSLGQGARYTEAFF.

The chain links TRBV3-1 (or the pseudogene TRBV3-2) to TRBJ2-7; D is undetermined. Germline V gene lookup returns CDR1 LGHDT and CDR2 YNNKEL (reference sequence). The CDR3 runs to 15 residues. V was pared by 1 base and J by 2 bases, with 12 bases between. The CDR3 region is CASSQGGSLAYEQYF. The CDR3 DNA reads TGTGCCAGCAGCCAAGGAGGCAGCTTAGCCTACGAGCAGTACTTC.

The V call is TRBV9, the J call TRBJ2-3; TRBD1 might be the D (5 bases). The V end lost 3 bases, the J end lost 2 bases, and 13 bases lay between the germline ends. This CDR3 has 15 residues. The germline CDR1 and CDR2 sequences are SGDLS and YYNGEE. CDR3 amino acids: CASSAGWLYTDTQYF. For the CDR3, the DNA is TGTGCCAGCAGCGCAGGGTGGCTCTACACAGATACGCAGTATTTT.

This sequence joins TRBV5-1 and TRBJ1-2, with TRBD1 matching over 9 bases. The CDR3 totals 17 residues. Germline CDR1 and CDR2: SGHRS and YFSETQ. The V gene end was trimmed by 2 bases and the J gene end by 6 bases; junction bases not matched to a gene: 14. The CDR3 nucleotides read TGCGCCAGCAGCTTTTCTGGGACAGGGACCTTTTTGGATGGCTACACCTTC. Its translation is CASSFSGTGTFLDGYTF.

CDR3 in DNA: TGTGCCAGCAGTGAGCCCGGGACACCTTTTAATCAGCCCCAGCATTTT. This codes for CASSEPGTPFNQPQHF. This rearrangement joins TRBV2 to TRBJ1-5; maybe TRBD1 (6 bases). Germline V gene lookup returns CDR1 SNHLY and CDR2 FYNNEI. V dropped 3 bases and J dropped 4 bases, with 16 bases sitting between them. The CDR3 loop spans 16 amino acids.

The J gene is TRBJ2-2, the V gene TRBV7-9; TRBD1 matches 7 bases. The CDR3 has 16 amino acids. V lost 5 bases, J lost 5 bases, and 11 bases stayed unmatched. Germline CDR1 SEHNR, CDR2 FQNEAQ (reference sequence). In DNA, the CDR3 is TGTGCCAGCAGCCAGAGAACAGGGGTTGTGACCGGGGAGCTGTTTTTT. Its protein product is CASSQRTGVVTGELFF.

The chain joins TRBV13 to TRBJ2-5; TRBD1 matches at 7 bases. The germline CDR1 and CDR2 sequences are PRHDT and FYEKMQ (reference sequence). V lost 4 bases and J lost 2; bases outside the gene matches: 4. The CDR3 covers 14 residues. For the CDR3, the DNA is TGTGCCAGCAGCTCCAGACAGGGACAAGAGACCCAGTACTTC. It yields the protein CASSSRQGQETQYF.